Following are 32 T cell receptor beta chains from one sample sequenced in a study of vaccination and CD4 T cells after COVID-19. Each CDR3 protein is one row after TCRdb ran MiXCR on the PCR reads. Here the sample spans 25,000 or so distinct CDR3 sequences, about 50% being singletons. Time point described: late sampling 161 to 241 days after vaccination in three convalescent patients. The material sequenced was CD4+ T cells from blood, taken about 7 months after SARS-CoV-2 vaccination. These receptors came from a human donor who had recovered from COVID-19.

The V gene is TRBV7-9, the J gene TRBJ1-1; no reliable D call. This CDR3 contains 13 residues. Germline V gives CDR1 SEHNR, CDR2 FQNEAQ (reference sequence). V was trimmed by 3 bases and J by 2 bases, leaving 7 bases between them. The CDR3 is CASSFSDNTEAFF. CDR3 in DNA: TGTGCCAGCAGCTTTTCGGATAACACTGAAGCTTTCTTT.

This clonotype was found a few times. CDR3 residues: CSARDLGGLTPYNSPLHF. The CDR3 DNA is TGCAGTGCTAGAGATTTGGGGGGCCTCACCCCCTATAATTCACCCCTCCACTTT. The chain couples TRBV20-1 to TRBJ1-6; the D gene is possibly TRBD1 (6 bases). Trimming pared 0 bases from V and 2 bases from J, leaving 17 bases between. The germline V gene has CDR1 DFQATT and CDR2 SNEGSKA (reference sequence). This CDR3 spans 18 amino acids.

The J gene is TRBJ2-3, the V gene TRBV20-1; 10 nucleotides align to TRBD2. Per the germline V gene, CDR1 is DFQATT and CDR2 is SNEGSKA (reference sequence). CDR3 size: 13 residues. The V gene end was trimmed by 5 bases and the J gene end by 3 bases; junction bases not matched to a gene: 2. CDR3 sequence (DNA): TGCAGTGCTCCTAGCGGGAGTACAGATACGCAGTATTTT. Translated: CSAPSGSTDTQYF.

The chain links TRBV20-1 to TRBJ1-2, with 10 bases identical to TRBD1. CDR3 length: 13 residues. Germline V gene lookup returns CDR1 DFQATT and CDR2 SNEGSKA (reference sequence). Trimming at V came to 4 bases and at J to 5 bases, leaving 4 bases not matched to a gene. The CDR3, as DNA: TGCAGTGCTACGGGACAGGGGCATTATGGCTACACCTTC. As protein: CSATGQGHYGYTF.

The rearrangement links TRBV6-5 to TRBJ1-3, with TRBD1 as a possible D gene (5 bases). Germline V gene lookup returns CDR1 MNHEY and CDR2 SVGAGI. Trimming removed 2 bases at V and 3 bases at J, with 11 bases between. The CDR3 spans 15 residues. CDR3 sequence (DNA): TGTGCCAGCAGTTACCCCGGGACGGGTGGAAACACCATATATTTT. It encodes CASSYPGTGGNTIYF.

The chain links TRBV6-1 to TRBJ2-7; 7 nucleotides align to TRBD2. The CDR3 loop spans 12 amino acids. The ends lost 8 bases at V and 2 bases at J; junction bases unmatched: 3. Germline loops: CDR1 MNHNS, CDR2 SASEGT. In DNA, the CDR3 is TGTGCCAGCTGGGGGGGAACCTACGAGCAGTACTTC. This encodes CASWGGTYEQYF.

This clonotype was detected a few times. The chain uses TRBV7-2 and TRBJ1-1; D gene unclear. Germline CDR1 is SGHTA and CDR2 is FQGNSA. This CDR3 has 13 amino acids. Trimming shortened V by 5 bases and J by 0 bases, and 7 bases separated the two germline ends. CDR3 DNA: TGTGCCAGCAGCCCCGGGATGAACACTGAAGCTTTCTTT. Amino acids: CASSPGMNTEAFF.

The CDR3 protein is CASSLDYVGGGEQFF. As DNA, the CDR3 is TGCGCCAGCAGCTTGGATTACGTAGGCGGCGGGGAGCAGTTCTTC. This chain links TRBV5-1 with TRBJ2-1; perhaps TRBD2 as D (5 bases). Germline V gives CDR1 SGHRS, CDR2 YFSETQ. V lost 0 bases to trimming and J lost 10 bases, with 17 bases between them. This CDR3 has 15 residues.

For the CDR3, the DNA is TGTGCCAGCAGTCAAAAACCCCCCTTCTCCCCTGCCCACGAGCAGTACTTC. Protein product: CASSQKPPFSPAHEQYF. The genes are TRBV28 and TRBJ2-7; D unclear. Germline lookup yields CDR1 MDHEN and CDR2 SYDVKM. This CDR3 spans 17 amino acids. With 5 bases removed from V and 5 bases from J, the gap between germline ends came to 25 bases.

This clonotype was seen a handful of times. V is TRBV7-2 and J is TRBJ2-3; 12 bases fit TRBD2. CDR3 length: 16 residues. Per germline, CDR1 SGHTA and CDR2 FQGNSA. Trimming removed 5 bases from V and 0 bases from J; junction bases left unmatched: 3. The CDR3 nucleotides are TGTGCCAGCAGCCCTGGGACTAGCGGGAGCACAGATACGCAGTATTTT. This codes for CASSPGTSGSTDTQYF.

The J gene is TRBJ2-5, the V gene TRBV27; weak D call: TRBD1 (5 bases). Trimming shortened V by 3 bases and J by 1 base, and 15 bases separated the two germline ends. Germline loops: CDR1 MNHEY, CDR2 SMNVEV (reference sequence). This CDR3 has 16 amino acids. The CDR3 DNA reads as TGTGCCAGCAGTTTGGCCAGGACACAGAGCCAAGAGACCCAGTACTTC. This encodes CASSLARTQSQETQYF.

This clonotype has a handful of counts. This chain connects TRBV6-5 to TRBJ2-7; D unclear. With 0 bases removed from V and 5 bases from J, the gap between germline ends came to 11 bases. Per the germline V gene, CDR1 is MNHEY and CDR2 is SVGAGI. The CDR3 sequence is 14 residues long. CDR3 in DNA: TGTGCCAGCAGTTACTCGATAGGGTGGGACGAGCAGTACTTC. Amino acid sequence: CASSYSIGWDEQYF.

CDR3 DNA sequence: TGCGCCAGCAACCAGGGGCGCAAACTGGGCGAGCAGTACTTC. As protein: CASNQGRKLGEQYF. The J gene is TRBJ2-7, the V gene TRBV10-2; TRBD1 is a possible D gene (6 bases). Deletions cut 7 bases from V and 6 bases from J, with 19 bases between. CDR3 size: 14 residues. Germline loops: CDR1 WSHSY, CDR2 SAAADI.

This clonotype was seen only a few times. The chain couples TRBV7-2 to TRBJ2-1; weak D call: TRBD2 (6 bases). Trimming removed 0 bases from V and 3 bases from J, with 12 bases in between. Germline assignment: CDR1 SGHTA and CDR2 FQGNSA. The CDR3 has 16 residues. DNA for the CDR3: TGTGCCAGCAGCTTAGCCGGGGGTAATTACTACAATGAGCAGTTCTTC. This encodes CASSLAGGNYYNEQFF.

This clonotype has only a few counts. The genes are TRBV24-1 and TRBJ1-5; maybe TRBD1 (5 bases). Trimming removed 3 bases at V and 6 bases at J, with 14 bases between. Germline V gene lookup returns CDR1 KGHDR and CDR2 SFDVKD. The length of the CDR3 is 15 residues. The CDR3 bases are TGTGCCACCAGTGATCCGGCGGGGGAAAGTCAGCCCCAGCATTTT. This codes for CATSDPAGESQPQHF.

The genes are TRBV15 and TRBJ1-5; 10 bases line up with TRBD1. The CDR3 contains 15 residues. V was pared by 5 bases and J by 6 bases, with 7 bases of the junction left unmatched. The V gene's germline CDR1 is LNHNV and CDR2 YYDKDF (reference sequence). The CDR3 region has the DNA TGTGCCACCAGCGGGGAAGACAGGGGGCCTCAGCCCCAGCATTTT. Amino acid sequence: CATSGEDRGPQPQHF.

The chain joins TRBV6-2 or TRBV6-3 to TRBJ1-2; D unclear. Germline loops: CDR1 MNHEY, CDR2 SVGEGT. V dropped 0 bases and J dropped 2 bases, with 7 bases sitting between them. There are 14 residues in the CDR3. The CDR3: CASSYSSGNYGYTF. The CDR3 nucleotides read TGTGCCAGCAGTTACTCCTCGGGCAACTATGGCTACACCTTC.

The chain employs TRBV7-2 and TRBJ1-3, with D perhaps matching TRBD1 (6 bases). V shed 1 base and J shed 7 bases, with 8 bases lying between them. This CDR3 is built from 13 residues. CDR1 and CDR2 (germline): SGHTA, FQGNSA. Here the CDR3 reads CASSLGQGNTIYF. In DNA form, the CDR3 reads TGTGCCAGCAGCTTAGGGCAGGGGAACACCATATATTTT.

The chain links TRBV10-3 to TRBJ1-5, with D possibly matching TRBD1 (6 bases). V shed 9 bases and J shed 5 bases, with 14 bases lying between them. Germline CDR1 reads ENHRY; CDR2 reads SYGVKD. This CDR3 region has 13 residues. The DNA for the CDR3 is TGTGCCATAGTAGGGGGATTGGATCAGCCCCAGCATTTT. This codes for CAIVGGLDQPQHF.

This clonotype has a handful of counts. The chain uses TRBV19 and TRBJ1-5; possibly TRBD1 for D (5 bases). CDR1 is LNHDA, CDR2 SQIVND, per germline (reference sequence). There are 14 residues in the CDR3. CDR3 nucleotide sequence: TGTGCGACCACGAAGGCGCGGGGGAATCAGCCCCAGCATTTT. Its protein is CATTKARGNQPQHF. Using reference TRBV19 and TRBJ1-5 for the parts outside the CDR3, the full variable domain is DGGITQSPKYLFRKEGQNVTLSCEQNLNHDAMYWYRQDPGQGLRLIYYSQIVNDFQKGDIAEGYSVSREKKESFPLTVTSAQKNPTAFYLCATTKARGNQPQHFGDGTRLSIL.

This clonotype was detected a few times. This chain joins TRBV20-1 and TRBJ2-5, with D maybe TRBD2 (6 bases). Germline V gene sequence: CDR1 DFQATT, CDR2 SNEGSKA (reference sequence). Trimming shortened V by 0 bases and J by 5 bases, and 19 bases separated the two germline ends. CDR3 length: 16 residues. The CDR3 loop is CSARDLIGGDGETQYF. The CDR3 region has the DNA TGCAGTGCTAGAGATCTAATCGGCGGGGACGGGGAGACCCAGTACTTC.

The genes are TRBV20-1 and TRBJ2-5, with TRBD2 as a possible D gene (6 bases). Germline V gene lookup returns CDR1 DFQATT and CDR2 SNEGSKA (reference sequence). Trimming removed 3 bases at V and 5 bases at J, with 16 bases between. This CDR3 has 14 residues. The CDR3 spells CSARPASAGETQYF. DNA for the CDR3: TGCAGTGCTAGGCCCGCTAGTGCGGGGGAGACCCAGTACTTC.

This clonotype was picked up a small number of times. The gene calls are TRBV7-2 and TRBJ2-7; a weak D match, TRBD2 (5 bases). Germline V gene lookup returns CDR1 SGHTA and CDR2 FQGNSA. The CDR3 extends over 15 amino acids. Trimming pared 4 bases from V and 1 base from J, leaving 14 bases between. The CDR3 region is CASSSPARRSYEQYF. The DNA for the CDR3 is TGTGCCAGCAGCTCCCCTGCTAGGAGGTCCTACGAGCAGTACTTC.

This rearrangement joins TRBV5-5 to TRBJ2-2, with D unresolved. Germline-derived CDR1 and CDR2 are SGHKS and YYEKEE (reference sequence). The V end was cut by 4 bases, the J end by 4 bases, with 14 bases between. CDR3 length: 15 amino acids. As DNA, the CDR3 is TGTGCCAGCAGCAGTGTCCAGACCTCCACCGGGGAGCTGTTTTTT. Translation: CASSSVQTSTGELFF.

Only a few counts were recorded for this clonotype. The chain couples TRBV6-1 to TRBJ1-2; 7 bases match TRBD1. The V gene's germline CDR1 is MNHNS and CDR2 SASEGT. The V gene end was trimmed by 10 bases and the J gene end by 5 bases; junction bases not matched to a gene: 13. This CDR3 comprises 14 residues. The CDR3 loop reads CATRGDRDLYGYTF. CDR3 DNA sequence: TGTGCCACTCGGGGAGACAGGGATTTATATGGCTACACCTTC.

This chain links TRBV20-1 with TRBJ1-6, with 8 bases identical to TRBD1. This CDR3 region has 14 residues. The germline gives CDR1 DFQATT, CDR2 SNEGSKA (reference sequence). The J segment lost 10 bases and the V segment lost 6 bases, leaving 11 bases of the junction unmatched. The CDR3 sequence is CSAQSGTGGSPLHF. The CDR3 coding sequence is TGCAGTGCCCAATCCGGGACAGGAGGGTCACCCCTCCACTTT.

The genes are TRBV20-1 and TRBJ2-7; D gene uncertain. Per germline, CDR1 DFQATT and CDR2 SNEGSKA (reference sequence). Trimming removed 0 bases from V and 1 base from J, with 10 bases in between. The CDR3 totals 14 residues. The CDR3 here is CSAREGLGSYEQYF. As DNA, the CDR3 is TGCAGTGCTAGAGAGGGTTTGGGGTCCTACGAGCAGTACTTC.

The V and J genes are TRBV20-1 and TRBJ2-7; TRBD2 matches at 9 bases. The CDR3 extends over 14 amino acids. Germline V lookup: CDR1 DFQATT, CDR2 SNEGSKA (reference sequence). J was trimmed by 3 bases and V by 4 bases; bases with no gene match: 7. CDR3 sequence: CSAMKREARYEQYF. The CDR3 DNA follows: TGCAGTGCTATGAAGCGGGAGGCCCGCTACGAGCAGTACTTC.

The CDR3 DNA reads as TGTGCCAGTTCAAGGGGTCGGAACTCCTACGAGCAGTACTTC. Translated: CASSRGRNSYEQYF. The chain combines TRBV19 with TRBJ2-7; maybe TRBD1 (5 bases). CDR1 is LNHDA, CDR2 SQIVND, per germline (reference sequence). V was shortened by 8 bases and J by 0 bases, with 14 bases between the two germline ends. The length of the CDR3 is 14 residues.

This chain uses TRBV7-8 with TRBJ2-7, with 9 bases lining up with TRBD2. Germline-derived CDR1 and CDR2 are SGHVS and FQNEAQ. Trimming cost V 5 bases and J 1 base; bases outside gene matches: 9. The CDR3 contains 16 residues. For the CDR3, the DNA is TGTGCCAGCAGCAACCTTGGGACTAGCCGATCCTACGAGCAGTACTTC. Protein product: CASSNLGTSRSYEQYF.

J is TRBJ2-3 and V is TRBV19; D not certain. The V gene lost 7 bases and the J gene lost 0 bases, with 11 bases spanning the gap. The germline V gene encodes CDR1 LNHDA and CDR2 SQIVND (reference sequence). CDR3 size: 14 residues. CDR3 coding DNA: TGTGCCAGTACCCAGCAGTTTAGCACAGATACGCAGTATTTT. Translation gives CASTQQFSTDTQYF.

The V and J genes are TRBV6-1 and TRBJ2-5; TRBD2 matches 12 bases. V shed 5 bases and J 2 bases; nucleotides not matched to a gene: 3. The CDR3 has 15 amino acids. From germline, CDR1 is MNHNS and CDR2 SASEGT. The DNA for the CDR3 is TGTGCCAGCAGTCGGGGACTAGCGGGTCAAGAGACCCAGTACTTC. Translated: CASSRGLAGQETQYF.